Shown below are 18 T cell receptor beta chains from a single sample sequenced in a study. MiXCR was run by TCRdb on the RT-PCR reads, yielding one entry per CDR3 protein. The table lists about 680,000 distinct CDR3 sequences, 14% of them singletons. What was sequenced was memory CD4+ T cells from blood. The receptors derive from a female donor in good health, serving as a healthy control.

V is TRBV10-3 and J is TRBJ2-1; 7 bases agree with TRBD2. The V segment lost 3 bases and the J segment 7 bases; nucleotides outside the gene matches: 9. CDR1 ENHRY and CDR2 SYGVKD come from the germline V gene. The CDR3 is made up of 15 amino acids. CDR3 coding DNA: TGTGCCATCAGTGAAGGACTAGTCGCTTCAAATGAGCAGTTCTTC. It specifies CAISEGLVASNEQFF.

This clonotype has a count of ten or more. This chain connects TRBV10-3 to TRBJ2-7, with D possibly being TRBD1 or TRBD2 (5 bases each). This CDR3 has 16 residues. V was clipped by 0 bases and J by 2 bases, with 14 bases between them. CDR1 ENHRY and CDR2 SYGVKD come from the germline V gene. The CDR3 spells CAISESVFRDPYEQYF. In nucleotides, the CDR3 is TGTGCCATCAGTGAGTCGGTATTCCGGGACCCCTACGAGCAGTACTTC.

The V call is TRBV7-9, the J call TRBJ2-7; TRBD1 aligns across 8 bases. Germline-derived CDR1 and CDR2 are SEHNR and FQNEAQ (reference sequence). V shed 6 bases and J 4 bases; nucleotides not matched to a gene: 11. This CDR3 region has 15 residues. CDR3 DNA: TGTGCCAGCAGATCAGACAGGGGACGGTTTTACGAGCAGTACTTC. This codes for CASRSDRGRFYEQYF.

There are many counts of this clonotype. The V gene is TRBV6-5, the J gene TRBJ2-1; tentatively, D is TRBD2 (5 bases). V shed 7 bases and J shed 10 bases, with 17 bases lying between them. The CDR3 has 13 residues. Germline V CDR1 and CDR2: MNHEY, SVGAGI. In nucleotides, the CDR3 is TGTGCCAGCATGAGGGCCCAAGAAGGGGAGCAGTTCTTC. This codes for CASMRAQEGEQFF.

There are a few counts of this clonotype. Relative to the germline gene, one junction end is altered; a read error may explain this. The CDR3 bases are TGTGCTAGCAGCTCACTAGCGGGAGGGGCCGGGGAGCTGTTTTTT. It encodes CASSSLAGGAGELFF. The rearrangement uses TRBV7-7 and TRBJ2-2, with 13 bases that match TRBD2. The CDR3 covers 15 residues. The germline gives CDR1 SSHAT, CDR2 FNYEAQ (reference sequence).

This clonotype was detected only a few times. The chain recombines TRBV7-9 with TRBJ1-6; 7 bases fit TRBD1. J lost 6 bases, V lost 2 bases, and 4 bases had no gene match. CDR1 and CDR2 from the germline V gene are SEHNR and FQNEAQ (reference sequence). This CDR3 comprises 15 residues. The CDR3 loop is CASSLTGTVNSPLHF. In nucleotides, the CDR3 is TGTGCCAGCAGCTTAACCGGGACAGTTAATTCACCCCTCCACTTT.

The J gene is TRBJ1-1, the V gene TRBV6-5; 8 nucleotides line up with TRBD1. CDR3 length: 14 residues. In germline, CDR1 is MNHEY, CDR2 SVGAGI. V lost 5 bases, J lost 4 bases, and 6 bases stayed unmatched. CDR3: CASSTTGASTEAFF. The DNA for the CDR3 is TGTGCCAGCAGTACGACAGGGGCGAGCACTGAAGCTTTCTTT.

This clonotype was seen more than once but under ten times. This chain uses TRBV28 with TRBJ2-3, with TRBD1 as a possible D gene (6 bases). CDR3 length: 15 residues. With 2 bases removed from V and 1 base from J, the gap between germline ends came to 10 bases. Germline V gene sequence: CDR1 MDHEN, CDR2 SYDVKM. Here the CDR3 reads CASSLPRQGTDTQYF. CDR3 coding DNA: TGTGCCAGCAGTTTACCGCGACAGGGCACAGATACGCAGTATTTT.

This clonotype was seen at least ten times. The V gene is TRBV5-6, the J gene TRBJ2-7, with no clear D. The V end was cut by 4 bases, the J end by 2 bases, with 13 bases between. Germline assignment: CDR1 SGHDT and CDR2 YYEEEE. This CDR3 contains 14 residues. The CDR3 here is CASSQAPLTYEQYF. In DNA, the CDR3 is TGTGCCAGCAGCCAGGCCCCGCTCACCTACGAGCAGTACTTC.

The J gene is TRBJ2-7, the V gene TRBV14, with D unclear. The CDR3 is made up of 18 amino acids. Germline CDR1 is SGHDN and CDR2 is FVKESK. The ends were cut back, 5 bases at V and 3 bases at J, with 26 bases in the middle. This chain's CDR3 is CASSSKRTQILQGYEQYF. The CDR3 coding sequence is TGTGCCAGCAGCAGCAAGAGGACCCAAATACTTCAAGGCTACGAGCAGTACTTC.

A few counts support this clonotype. CDR3 sequence: CASSPDKTAYNEQFF. The CDR3 DNA sequence: TGCGCCAGCAGCCCGGATAAGACCGCCTACAATGAGCAGTTCTTC. The chain couples TRBV5-1 to TRBJ2-1, with D unresolved. The CDR3 runs 15 residues. V was trimmed by 4 bases and J by 2 bases, leaving 13 bases between them. From germline, CDR1 is SGHRS and CDR2 YFSETQ.

The chain has TRBV12-3 or TRBV12-4 and TRBJ2-7, with 10 bases aligning to TRBD1. The J segment lost 5 bases and the V segment lost 4 bases, leaving 8 bases of the junction unmatched. The CDR3 spans 15 residues. The DNA for the CDR3 is TGTGCCAGCAGTTCCTTGGGACAGGGGAAGAACGAGCAGTACTTC. As protein: CASSSLGQGKNEQYF.

The chain employs TRBV9 and TRBJ2-5; D is undetermined. The V gene's germline CDR1 is SGDLS and CDR2 YYNGEE. Trimming took off 4 bases at V and 4 bases at J, with 11 bases between the two ends. This CDR3 comprises 13 residues. DNA of the CDR3: TGTGCCAGCAGCCGAGACCCCCTAGAGACCCAGTACTTC. It is translated as CASSRDPLETQYF. Filled out from reference TRBV9 and TRBJ2-5, the complete variable domain reads DSGVTQTPKHLITATGQRVTLRCSPRSGDLSVYWYQQSLDQGLQFLIQYYNGEERAKGNILERFSAQQFPDLHSELNLSSLELGDSALYFCASSRDPLETQYFGPGTRLLVL.

This clonotype was recorded at least ten times. This chain connects TRBV6-2 or TRBV6-3 to TRBJ1-2; D not resolved. CDR1 and CDR2 from the germline V gene are MNHEY and SVGEGT. V was clipped by 6 bases and J by 6 bases, with 17 bases between them. The CDR3 consists of 14 residues. The CDR3 DNA reads as TGTGCCAGCAGCCTCGACGGGATCGTCAATGGCTACACCTTC. This translates into CASSLDGIVNGYTF.

This clonotype has more than one count but fewer than ten. The CDR3 reads CASSYVGHTGYTF. CDR3 in DNA: TGTGCCAGCAGTTACGTGGGACACACTGGCTACACCTTC. V usage is TRBV6-2 or TRBV6-3 and J usage is TRBJ1-2; perhaps TRBD1 as D (6 bases). With 2 bases removed from V and 7 bases from J, the gap between germline ends came to 11 bases. CDR1 is MNHEY, CDR2 SVGEGT, per germline. This CDR3 is 13 amino acids long.

This clonotype was recorded many times. The chain couples TRBV29-1 to TRBJ2-1; D might be TRBD1 (6 bases). Germline values: CDR1 SQVTM, CDR2 ANQGSEA. Trimming took off 4 bases at V and 4 bases at J, with 8 bases between the two ends. The CDR3 consists of 12 residues. The CDR3 sequence: CSVGTEYNEQFF. As DNA, the CDR3 is TGCAGCGTTGGGACAGAGTACAATGAGCAGTTCTTC.

The chain has TRBV30 and TRBJ1-2; D gene uncertain. V dropped 3 bases and J dropped 2 bases, with 4 bases sitting between them. CDR1 is GTSNPN, CDR2 SVGIG, per germline (reference sequence). The length of the CDR3 is 11 residues. CDR3 amino acids: CAWRENYGYTF. The DNA of the CDR3 is TGTGCCTGGAGAGAGAACTATGGCTACACCTTC.

This clonotype was detected a few times. The chain joins TRBV9 to TRBJ2-6; D is uncertain. The CDR3 has 15 residues. Trimming took 0 bases from V and 0 from J, leaving 4 bases between them. Germline-derived CDR1 and CDR2 are SGDLS and YYNGEE. The CDR3 coding sequence is TGTGCCAGCAGCGTAGCTGGCTCTGGGGCCAACGTCCTGACTTTC. Protein sequence: CASSVAGSGANVLTF.